This TCR beta chain is drawn from a study of blood T cells in healthy people across ages. Across the whole study: Template switching retrieved approximately one barcoded beta molecule for each two T cells.

This clonotype was observed a handful of times. Its antigen is unidentified. For the second PCR, which ran for about 6 to 11 cycles, a sample-barcoded 5' primer and a J-beta primer mix were used. One entry per CDR3 protein, called by TCRdb with MiXCR from the 5' RACE reads. The sample consists of about a million distinct CDR3 sequences, around 48% of them appearing once. Study results and limitations: Naive T cell percentage by flow cytometry tracked strongly with beta diversity.

This CDR3 is 16 amino acids long. Sequences were obtained from blood. The TCR comes from a man aged 30-40 years in good health. The gene calls are TRBV21-1 and TRBJ2-3; the listed D gene, TRBD2, was not tested against the DNA. TRBV21-1 is a pseudogene locus. The CDR3: CASSKVGGGRTDTQYF. The DNA of the CDR3 is TGTGCCAGCAGCAAAGTCGGCGGGGGGCGCACAGATACGCAGTATTTT.